The 2 T cell receptor beta chains listed next were all sequenced from one sample in a study of technical replicates of blood from several donors. Clones were read by immunoSEQ multiplex PCR, and TCRdb kept only the in-frame ones, dropping some. The sample lists around 80,000 clones; roughly 98% were seen once. Material for sequencing was T cells isolated from PBMCs. Every receptor here comes from a human donor in good health.

This chain links TRBV12-5 with TRBJ2-2, with 7 bases matching TRBD1. With 5 bases clipped from V and 4 bases from J, the junction kept 10 bases outside the gene matches. Germline assignment: CDR1 LGHNT and CDR2 FRNRAP. The CDR3 spans 16 residues. CDR3 sequence: CASGPTTGRGTGELFF. The CDR3 DNA sequence: TGTGCTAGTGGTCCAACGACAGGGCGTGGCACCGGGGAGCTGTTTTTT.

The chain combines TRBV2 with TRBJ1-5; D is perhaps TRBD1 (5 bases). Germline assignment: CDR1 SNHLY and CDR2 FYNNEI. CDR3 length: 13 amino acids. V dropped 6 bases and J dropped 9 bases, with 15 bases sitting between them. CDR3 loop: CASSWGQNTPQHF. The CDR3 DNA sequence: TGTGCCAGCAGCTGGGGCCAAAATACGCCCCAGCATTTT.